This TCR beta chain was captured in a study of blood T cell repertoires in COVID-19. Across the study: COVID-19 samples from acute and convalescent phases originated in the United States, Italy and Spain. T cells, B-cell-depleted T cells, or PBMCs provided the cDNA or gDNA that served as material.

Authors' processing steps: Reference gene primer amplification gave estimated nucleated cell counts. Clones were sequenced by immunoSEQ multiplex PCR, and TCRdb holds only the in-frame ones, with some missing. The DNA gave D and trimming, while V, J and clone size come from that table. Of approximately 240,000 clones listed, 70% to 90% were seen once; the top ten hold 2% to 2.5%. The CDR3 contains 14 residues. Germline V gene sequence: CDR1 MDHEN, CDR2 SYDVKM. The V gene end was trimmed by 7 bases and the J gene end by 6 bases; junction bases not matched to a gene: 9. The rearrangement joins TRBV28 to TRBJ2-7; 10 bases are shared with TRBD1. Material for sequencing was peripheral blood. The source is a woman between 40 and 50 years old who had recovered from COVID-19. The CDR3 bases are TGTGCCAGCAAACGAGGGACAGGGGTGCTCGAGCAGTACTTC. The encoded protein is CASKRGTGVLEQYF.